This TCR beta chain was identified in a study of blood T cell repertoires in COVID-19. Whole-study context: Sources were T cells, B-cell-depleted T cells, or PBMCs; the material itself was cDNA or gDNA.

Per the authors' pipeline: By means of reference gene primer amplification, nucleated cell counts were estimated. Produced via immunoSEQ multiplex PCR; TCRdb's table is partial and in-frame only. The V and J calls and clone size were taken over from that table, and D and trimming were inferred from the DNA. Of around 38,000 clones in the sample, nearly 90% were seen once. Germline CDR1 and CDR2: LNHDA and SQIVND (reference sequence). V lost 8 bases, J lost 1 base, and 4 bases stayed unmatched. The length of the CDR3 is 15 residues. V and J are TRBV19 and TRBJ2-3; 12 nucleotides line up with TRBD2. This TCR came from a human donor in a cohort sampled during active COVID-19. Specimen: peripheral blood. The CDR3 spells CASSTSGGRTDTQYF. CDR3 coding DNA: TGTGCCAGTTCGACTAGCGGGGGTCGCACAGATACGCAGTATTTT. The whole variable domain, remainder taken from reference TRBV19 and TRBJ2-3, is DGGITQSPKYLFRKEGQNVTLSCEQNLNHDAMYWYRQDPGQGLRLIYYSQIVNDFQKGDIAEGYSVSREKKESFPLTVTSAQKNPTAFYLCASSTSGGRTDTQYFGPGTRLTVL.